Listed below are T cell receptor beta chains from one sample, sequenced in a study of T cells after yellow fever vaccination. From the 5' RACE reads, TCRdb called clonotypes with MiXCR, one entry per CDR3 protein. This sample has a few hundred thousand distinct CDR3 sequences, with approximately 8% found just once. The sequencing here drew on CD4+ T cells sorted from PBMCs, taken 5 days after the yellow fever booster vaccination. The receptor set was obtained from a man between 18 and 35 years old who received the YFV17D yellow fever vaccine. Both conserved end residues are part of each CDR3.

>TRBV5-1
CASSLAGGEINYGYTF
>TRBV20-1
CSAPGPPLHF
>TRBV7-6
CASSLLTGARGLDTQYF
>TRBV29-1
CSRGESYNEQFF
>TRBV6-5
CASSYSYSGIGGTEAFF
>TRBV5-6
CASSVEGAVTGELFF
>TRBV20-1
CSARDASGSGTQYF
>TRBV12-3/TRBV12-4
CASSLTRGTEAFF
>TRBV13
CASSSGLAPNYNEQFF
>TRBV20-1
CSASRDLSTEAFF
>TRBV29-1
CSVGAGEGQPQHF
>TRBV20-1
CSATPLAGQETQYF
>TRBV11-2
CASSLDRSGYTF
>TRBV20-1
CSARGGSRDTEAFF
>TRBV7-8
CASSSYRGGYTF
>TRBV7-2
CASSYDRTDTQYF
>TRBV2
CASSEILALTDTQYF
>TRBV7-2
CASSFAYEQYF
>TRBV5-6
CASSLAGRGATNEKLFF
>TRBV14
CASSRGLDEKLFF
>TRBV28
CASSLLSTPGYGYTF
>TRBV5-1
CASSLTGSTRRPQETQYF
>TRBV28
CATQRPSTDTQYF
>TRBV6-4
CASSRTSGGVTDTQYF
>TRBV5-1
CASSPLSGADTQYF
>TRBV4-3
CASSQEVQGNTGELFF
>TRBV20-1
CSARADSLQPQHF
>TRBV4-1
CASSQVPDGNQPQHF
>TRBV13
CASSETVRWGLTAYEQYF
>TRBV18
CASSPGNLGYYGYTF
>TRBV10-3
CAISETGESDTQYF
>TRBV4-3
CASSQSSWRTTNEKLFF
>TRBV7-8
CASSSRRDRAGELFF
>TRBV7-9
CASSLRVGLADTQYF
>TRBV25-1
CASSEVLFTGELFF
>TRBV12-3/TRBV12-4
CASSFGGNNQPQHF
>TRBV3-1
CASSSSWAVRNEQFF
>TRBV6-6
CASSYPGRGLTEAFF
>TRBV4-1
CASSTLGGALNQPQHF
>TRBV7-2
CASSTRQGEKLFF
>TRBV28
CASSLGRGNQPQHF
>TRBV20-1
CSASAGRSSYNSPLHF
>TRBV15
CATSRYPRGNTEAFF
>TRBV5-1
CASSWRTGSAEAFF